This paragraph covers one T cell receptor (beta chain) sequence. The antigen is not known. Although they were nominally healthy when sampled, donors likely had unrecorded immune exposures. 13 Jbeta primers and 60 Vbeta primers were used for the PCR. Method: immunoSEQ multiplex PCR; TCRdb's copy keeps in-frame clones and lacks some. Here the sample spans about 94,000 clones, more than 75% being singletons. The CDR3 has 13 amino acids. Looked up from germline, CDR1 is SGHTA and CDR2 is FQGNSA. V lost 5 bases and J 5 bases, leaving 12 bases between the germline ends. This sample was taken from a study of cytomegalovirus exposure and HLA in healthy donors. Study results and caveats: In a later analysis, a missense DCLRE1C variant was linked to TCR beta V- and J-gene trimming. Data from an earlier analysis indicated that most TCR beta V segments were productive either about 87% or about 30% of the time.

V usage is TRBV7-2 and J usage is TRBJ2-5, with no clear D. This TCR was sampled from a woman aged 55-69 years in good health and CMV-seronegative. The material sequenced was PBMCs. CDR3 amino acids: CASSTRNQETQYF. CDR3 DNA: TGTGCCAGCAGCACCAGGAATCAGGAGACCCAGTACTTC.